The TCR beta chain under discussion was sequenced for a study of blood T cell repertoires in COVID-19. Across the whole study: COVID-19 samples, acute and convalescent, were from the United States, Italy and Spain.

Germline CDR1 is SNHLY and CDR2 is FYNNEI. Unmatched junction bases numbered 5, after V lost 8 bases and J lost 4 bases. The CDR3 sequence is 14 residues long. Libraries were prepared by immunoSEQ multiplex PCR; TCRdb keeps only in-frame clonotypes and omits some of them. Seen here are some 70,000 clones, around 87% observed once, and the top ten hold around 8%. The TCR sequence derives from a man between 50 and 59 years old with active COVID-19. J is TRBJ2-1 and V is TRBV2, with TRBD1 matching over 10 bases. Sequenced material: peripheral blood. CDR3 protein: CASAWDRGYNEQFF. CDR3 DNA sequence: TGTGCCAGCGCGTGGGACAGGGGATACAATGAGCAGTTCTTC.